Given below is one T cell receptor beta chain in context. The antigen remains unidentified. Germline CDR1 and CDR2: SGHRS and YFSETQ. Trimming took off 6 bases at V and 3 bases at J, with 10 bases between the two ends. The CDR3 runs 12 residues. The sample belongs to a study of long-term antiretroviral therapy in people with HIV. The wider study: Samples collected earliest predate the 2015 immediate-ART recommendation by about a decade. Whole-study findings and limits: Repertoires from HIV showed CDR3 length ranges narrower than those of controls. The study found that diversity rose after ART but stayed below transplant donor controls.

Every HIV-positive participant received treatment in the United States. Version v3.0 of the immunoSEQ assay was performed at survey level. Some clones are missing from TCRdb's copy, which holds only in-frame ones; the method was immunoSEQ multiplex PCR. Among approximately 17,000 clones, approximately 81% were seen once, and the ten largest hold 18%. This receptor was identified in a woman younger than 30 with HIV. The gene calls are TRBV5-1 and TRBJ2-7, with D uncertain. The sample here was unsorted PBMCs, taken 0.6 years after starting antiretroviral therapy. The CDR3 region is CASNLDDYEQYF. The DNA for the CDR3 is TGCGCCAGCAATTTAGACGACTACGAGCAGTACTTC.